This T cell receptor (beta chain) stems from a study of cytomegalovirus exposure and HLA in healthy donors. Healthy bone marrow donors made up the donors. Of note for this clone: Antigen: not known.

Study-wide points: While the bulk of TCR sequences proved rare, some public TCRs turned up in many donors.

Amplification used 60 Vbeta primers and 13 Jbeta primers. Clones were read by immunoSEQ multiplex PCR, and TCRdb kept only the in-frame ones, dropping some. The sample has about 120,000 clones, 81% seen once. Per germline, CDR1 LNHDA and CDR2 SQIVND (reference sequence). With 6 bases clipped from V and 3 bases from J, the junction kept 8 bases outside the gene matches. The CDR3 is made up of 16 amino acids. The sequenced sample was PBMCs. The J gene is TRBJ1-1, the V gene TRBV19; 12 bases match TRBD1. This receptor was identified in a man between 18 and 35 years old in good health and CMV-seropositive. The CDR3 DNA reads TGTGCCAGTAGCGCCACCGGGACAGGGGGCTACACTGAAGCTTTCTTT. Translation: CASSATGTGGYTEAFF.